This T cell receptor (beta chain) came from a study of tissue T cells after allogeneic stem cell transplantation. Comment on this clone: Genes and germline are mouse. The CDR3 end is not reached by the read, which stops 1 residue before it; the germline J gene fills it in.

TCRdb's table, derived via immunoSEQ multiplex PCR, lists solely in-frame clones and lacks some. The table has some 8,300 clones, roughly 44% seen once. Regarding time point: mouse harvest day 7 after allogeneic transplant. Mouse grafts combined 10^7 T-cell-depleted bone marrow cells with 10^6 splenic CD5+ T cells. The germline V gene has CDR1 SQVVS and CDR2 ANEGSEA. The CDR3 covers 15 residues. Trimming cost V 5 bases and J 3 bases; bases outside gene matches: 8. The chain recombines TRBV30 with TRBJ2-5, with 10 bases identical to TRBD2. The TCR was taken from a female BALB/c mouse given C57BL/6 T cells with graft-versus-host disease after an allogeneic hematopoietic cell transplant. Sequencing input: skin. Incomplete CDR3 DNA: TGTAGTTCTCGGACTGGGGGCCGTAGGCAAGACACCCAGTAC. Protein sequence: CSSRTGGRRQDTQY. The CDR3 reads in full as CSSRTGGRRQDTQYF.